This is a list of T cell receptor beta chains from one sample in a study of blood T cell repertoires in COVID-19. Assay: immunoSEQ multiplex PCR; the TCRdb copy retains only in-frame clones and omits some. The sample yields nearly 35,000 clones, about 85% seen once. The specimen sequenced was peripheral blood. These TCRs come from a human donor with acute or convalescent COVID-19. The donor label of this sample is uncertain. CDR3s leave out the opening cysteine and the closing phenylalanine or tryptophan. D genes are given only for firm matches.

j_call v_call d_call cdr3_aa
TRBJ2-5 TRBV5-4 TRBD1 ASRQNTGGETQY
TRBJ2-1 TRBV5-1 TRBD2 ASSLTTSGNYNEQF
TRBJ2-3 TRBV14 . ASSQRGRTDTQY
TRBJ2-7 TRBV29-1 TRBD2 SVLAGTYEQY
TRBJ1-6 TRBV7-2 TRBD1 ASSFKDRDSPLH
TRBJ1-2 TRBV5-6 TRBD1 ASRGGQTYGYT
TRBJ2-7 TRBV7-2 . ASSQTSTFSYEQY
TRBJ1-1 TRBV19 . ASSIPDTEAF
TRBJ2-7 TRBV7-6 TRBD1 ASSTGQAFLMEQY
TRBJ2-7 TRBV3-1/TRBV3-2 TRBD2 ASSQGLAGSSYEQY
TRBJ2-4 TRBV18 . ASSPQQTGPIAKNIQY
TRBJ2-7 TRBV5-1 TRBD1 ASSTTGGNYEQY
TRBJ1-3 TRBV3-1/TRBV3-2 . ASSPTAGTGNTIY
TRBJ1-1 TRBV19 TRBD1 ASSTSGGTEAF